One sample yielded the 20 T cell receptor beta chains listed below, sequenced in a study of blood T cell repertoires in COVID-19. Produced via immunoSEQ multiplex PCR; TCRdb's table is partial and in-frame only. The sample includes over 110,000 clones, approximately 80% seen only once; the top ten take 10%. The sequencing input was peripheral blood. These receptors originate from a man between 60 and 75 years old with active or convalescent COVID-19.

The rearrangement joins TRBV18 to TRBJ2-5; 9 bases match TRBD2. Unmatched junction bases numbered 11, after V lost 2 bases and J lost 1 base. CDR1 is KGHSH and CDR2 is LQKENI in the germline V gene. The CDR3 loop spans 18 amino acids. Here the CDR3 DNA reads TGTGCCAGCTCACCATGGGCTAGCGGGACGCCGCTCCAAGAGACCCAGTACTTC. The encoded protein is CASSPWASGTPLQETQYF.

The V gene is TRBV11-3, the J gene TRBJ1-2; D remains unclear. Looked up from germline, CDR1 is SGHNT and CDR2 is YENEEA. V was shortened by 5 bases and J by 0 bases, with 19 bases between the two germline ends. This CDR3 is built from 17 residues. The CDR3 sequence: CASSPKVGGPANYGYTF. The CDR3 DNA sequence: TGTGCCAGCAGCCCAAAAGTAGGCGGGCCTGCTAACTATGGCTACACCTTC.

This clone is a singleton in its sample. The chain has TRBV9 and TRBJ1-2, with 9 nucleotides matching TRBD1. This CDR3 has 15 residues. J was trimmed by 5 bases and V by 2 bases; bases with no gene match: 7. Germline loops: CDR1 SGDLS, CDR2 YYNGEE. For the CDR3, the DNA is TGTGCCAGCAGCGTGGGGGACAGGGTTTTGTATGGCTACACCTTC. Its translation is CASSVGDRVLYGYTF.

The sample holds a few counts of this clone. The V gene is TRBV14, the J gene TRBJ1-1; D remains unclear. Germline V gene data show CDR1 as SGHDN and CDR2 as FVKESK. Trimming cost V 3 bases and J 3 bases, with 8 bases left between them. The CDR3 extends over 13 amino acids. DNA of the CDR3: TGTGCCAGCAGCCAGGGTCGGGACACTGAAGCTTTCTTT. It translates to CASSQGRDTEAFF.

The chain carries TRBV6-2 or TRBV6-3 and TRBJ2-7; 7 bases are a match to TRBD1. V lost 5 bases, J lost 0 bases, and 16 bases stayed unmatched. This CDR3 has 18 residues. Per germline, CDR1 MNHEY and CDR2 SVGEGT. The CDR3 DNA sequence: TGTGCCAGCAGTCGGGCCCCGCTTCGGGGACAGAGCTCCTACGAGCAGTACTTC. Protein product: CASSRAPLRGQSSYEQYF.

The rearrangement joins TRBV7-2 to TRBJ2-7; tentative D call: TRBD1 (6 bases). The CDR3 sequence is 13 residues long. Germline CDR1 reads SGHTA; CDR2 reads FQGNSA. V lost 1 base, J lost 4 bases, and 8 bases lay in between. Written as DNA, the CDR3 is TGTGCCAGCAGCTTAGGGACAGAGTACGAGCAGTACTTC. It encodes CASSLGTEYEQYF. The full variable domain, with the rest looked up from reference TRBV7-2 and TRBJ2-7, is GAGVSQSPSNKVTEKGKDVELRCDPISGHTALYWYRQSLGQGLEFLIYFQGNSAPDKSGLPSDRFSAERTGGSVSTLTIQRTQQEDSAVYLCASSLGTEYEQYFGPGTRLTVT.

CDR3: CASSQDRGGRRYEQFF. The CDR3 DNA follows: TGCGCCAGCAGCCAAGATCGGGGCGGGAGGCGGTATGAGCAGTTCTTC. The chain combines TRBV4-3 with TRBJ2-1; 8 nucleotides line up with TRBD2. Germline-derived CDR1 and CDR2 are LGHNA and YSLEER. The CDR3 has 16 residues. V trimming: 0 bases; J trimming: 8 bases; junction bases outside the gene matches: 9.

This clone was detected only a few times. The chain combines TRBV6-6 with TRBJ2-1, with TRBD1 matching 8 bases. The CDR3 extends over 16 amino acids. The V and J ends lost 6 bases and 4 bases, in that order; junction bases with no gene match: 11. Per the germline V gene, CDR1 is MNHNY and CDR2 is SVGAGI (reference sequence). CDR3 region: CASRLWGDRSYNEQFF. The CDR3 DNA reads TGTGCCAGCAGGCTGTGGGGGGACAGGAGTTACAATGAGCAGTTCTTC.

The V and J genes are TRBV4-1 and TRBJ2-2; 8 bases align to TRBD1. This CDR3 region has 16 residues. The trim removed 5 bases at V and 3 bases at J, leaving 8 bases unmatched. CDR1 and CDR2 from the germline V gene are MGHRA and YSYEKL. Here the CDR3 DNA reads TGCGCCAGCAGCATAACGACAGGGGAGGACACCGGGGAGCTGTTTTTT. Its translation is CASSITTGEDTGELFF.

The rearrangement links TRBV14 to TRBJ2-1, with 9 bases aligning to TRBD2. V trimming: 4 bases; J trimming: 4 bases; junction bases outside the gene matches: 5. Germline-derived CDR1 and CDR2 are SGHDN and FVKESK. The CDR3 runs 15 residues. The CDR3 coding sequence is TGTGCCAGCAGCCCGGGACTAGCTTGGTACAATGAGCAGTTCTTC. Protein product: CASSPGLAWYNEQFF.

This chain links TRBV11-2 with TRBJ2-3, with a weak D call TRBD1 (6 bases). The germline V gene encodes CDR1 SGHAT and CDR2 FQNNGV. The V and J ends lost 4 bases and 9 bases respectively, with 20 bases between them. The CDR3 contains 15 residues. The CDR3 loop is CASSSRTAIPGTQYF. The CDR3 bases are TGTGCCAGCAGCTCTAGGACAGCGATCCCGGGGACGCAGTATTTT. Variable domain in full (rest from reference TRBV11-2 and TRBJ2-3): EAGVAQSPRYKIIEKRQSVAFWCNPISGHATLYWYQQILGQGPKLLIQFQNNGVVDDSQLPKDRFSAERLKGVDSTLKIQPAKLEDSAVYLCASSSRTAIPGTQYFGPGTRLTVL.

This rearrangement joins TRBV7-2 to TRBJ1-2, with 8 bases lining up with TRBD1. The germline CDR1 and CDR2 sequences are SGHTA and FQGNSA. V lost 3 bases to trimming and J lost 5 bases; unmatched junction nucleotides: 5. CDR3 size: 14 residues. CDR3 nucleotides: TGTGCCAGCAGCTTTCGGGACAGGCCTTATGGCTACACCTTC. Translated: CASSFRDRPYGYTF.

CDR3 region: CASRSRGYTGELFF. The CDR3 nucleotides read TGTGCCAGCAGATCCCGGGGATACACCGGGGAGCTGTTTTTT. This chain links TRBV25-1 with TRBJ2-2, with D tentatively TRBD2 (5 bases). The germline CDR1 and CDR2 sequences are MGHDK and SYGVNS. Trimming cost V 6 bases and J 3 bases, with 11 bases left between them. The CDR3 spans 14 residues.

J is TRBJ2-4 and V is TRBV19; 7 bases are shared with TRBD2. The trim removed 4 bases at V and 3 bases at J, leaving 0 bases unmatched. The CDR3 loop spans 13 amino acids. Germline V gene sequence: CDR1 LNHDA, CDR2 SQIVND (reference sequence). The DNA for the CDR3 is TGTGCCAGTAGTAAGCGGGACAAAAACATTCAGTACTTC. Amino acid sequence: CASSKRDKNIQYF.

The chain couples TRBV18 to TRBJ1-1; TRBD1 matches 9 bases. V gave up 6 bases and J gave up 0 bases; unmatched junction bases: 2. This CDR3 contains 14 residues. Germline CDR1 is KGHSH and CDR2 is LQKENI. CDR3 nucleotides: TGTGCCAGCTCCGGGACAGGGATGAACACTGAAGCTTTCTTT. Its protein product is CASSGTGMNTEAFF.

The genes are TRBV18 and TRBJ2-3; 8 nucleotides line up with TRBD2. Germline V gene sequence: CDR1 KGHSH, CDR2 LQKENI. The CDR3 contains 17 residues. The trim removed 3 bases at V and 4 bases at J, leaving 12 bases unmatched. The CDR3 spells CASSPRGSGAIADTQYF. In DNA form, the CDR3 reads TGTGCCAGCTCACCTCGGGGTAGCGGGGCCATCGCAGATACGCAGTATTTT.

The V and J genes are TRBV10-3 and TRBJ2-1; 7 bases are a match to TRBD2. The germline CDR1 and CDR2 sequences are ENHRY and SYGVKD. Losses at the gene ends were 3 bases for V and 5 bases for J; bases not matched to a gene: 7. The CDR3 spans 15 residues. CDR3 region: CAISDVGAGNNEQFF. The CDR3 DNA sequence: TGTGCCATCAGTGATGTCGGAGCGGGGAACAATGAGCAGTTCTTC.

This chain links TRBV2 with TRBJ1-1; 7 bases map to TRBD1. Germline V gene data show CDR1 as SNHLY and CDR2 as FYNNEI. The ends lost 5 bases at V and 1 base at J; junction bases unmatched: 1. The CDR3 loop spans 13 amino acids. The CDR3 is CASSRDRNTEAFF. The DNA of the CDR3 is TGTGCCAGCAGTAGGGACAGGAACACTGAAGCTTTCTTT.

This clone was picked up a small number of times. This sequence joins TRBV15 and TRBJ2-7; 7 bases fit TRBD2. The CDR3 spans 14 residues. Germline lookup yields CDR1 LNHNV and CDR2 YYDKDF (reference sequence). Trimming at V came to 2 bases and at J to 3 bases, leaving 4 bases not matched to a gene. Here the CDR3 DNA reads TGTGCCACCAGCAGACCCGGGACTATCTACGAGCAGTACTTC. Translated: CATSRPGTIYEQYF.

The chain combines TRBV7-9 with TRBJ1-3, with D tentatively TRBD1 (6 bases). CDR1 is SEHNR, CDR2 FQNEAQ, per germline (reference sequence). The CDR3 is made up of 16 amino acids. V shed 4 bases and J shed 0 bases, with 13 bases lying between them. CDR3 region: CASSSRDTYSGNTIYF. CDR3 coding DNA: TGTGCCAGCAGCTCCCGGGACACATACTCTGGAAACACCATATATTTT.